This section outlines one T cell receptor (beta chain) sequence together with its context. This specimen belongs to a study of T cell responses to AZD1222 COVID-19 vaccine. This table comes from immunoSEQ multiplex PCR, and its TCRdb copy is limited to in-frame clones, with some not included. Found here are fewer than 110,000 clones, about 90% of them singletons; the top ten hold around 4.8%. Here the sequenced sample was peripheral blood, taken on day 0 of AZD1222 vaccination. The origin of this receptor is an adult in good health.

The CDR3 protein is CASSQLGGQGHYEQYF. The CDR3 DNA sequence: TGTGCCAGCAGCCAACTTGGGGGGCAGGGGCACTACGAGCAGTACTTC. This chain joins TRBV14 and TRBJ2-7, with D perhaps TRBD1 or TRBD2 (6 bases each). In germline, CDR1 is SGHDN, CDR2 FVKESK. V dropped 2 bases and J dropped 3 bases, with 17 bases sitting between them. The CDR3 is 16 residues long.